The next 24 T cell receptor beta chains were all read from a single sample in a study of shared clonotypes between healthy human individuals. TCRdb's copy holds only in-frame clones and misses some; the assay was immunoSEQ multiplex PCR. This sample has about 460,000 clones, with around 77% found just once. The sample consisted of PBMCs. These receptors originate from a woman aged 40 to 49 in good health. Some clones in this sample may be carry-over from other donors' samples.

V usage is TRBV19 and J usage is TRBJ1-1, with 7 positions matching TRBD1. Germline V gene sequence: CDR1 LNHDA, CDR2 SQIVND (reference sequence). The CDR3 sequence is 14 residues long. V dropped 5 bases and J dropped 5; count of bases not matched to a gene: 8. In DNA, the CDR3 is TGTGCCAGTAGTTCAGGGGGAGTTGGGACTGAAGCTTTCTTT. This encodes CASSSGGVGTEAFF.

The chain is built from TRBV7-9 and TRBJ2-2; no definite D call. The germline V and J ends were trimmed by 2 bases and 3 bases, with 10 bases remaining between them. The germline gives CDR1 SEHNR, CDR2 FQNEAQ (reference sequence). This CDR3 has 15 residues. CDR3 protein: CASSLSDADTGELFF. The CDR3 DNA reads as TGTGCCAGCAGCTTAAGTGATGCCGACACCGGGGAGCTGTTTTTT.

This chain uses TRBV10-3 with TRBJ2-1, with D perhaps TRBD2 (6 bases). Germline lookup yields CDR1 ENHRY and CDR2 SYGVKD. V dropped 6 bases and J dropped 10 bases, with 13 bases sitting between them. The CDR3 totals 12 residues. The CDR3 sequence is CAISPGGLEQFF. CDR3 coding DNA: TGTGCCATCAGCCCCGGGGGTTTAGAGCAGTTCTTC.

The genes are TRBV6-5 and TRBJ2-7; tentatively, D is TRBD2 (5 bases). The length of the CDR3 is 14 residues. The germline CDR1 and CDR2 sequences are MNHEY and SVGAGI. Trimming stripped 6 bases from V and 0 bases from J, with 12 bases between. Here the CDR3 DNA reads TGTGCCAGCAGGTCGGAGCGGAGCTCCTACGAGCAGTACTTC. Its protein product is CASRSERSSYEQYF.

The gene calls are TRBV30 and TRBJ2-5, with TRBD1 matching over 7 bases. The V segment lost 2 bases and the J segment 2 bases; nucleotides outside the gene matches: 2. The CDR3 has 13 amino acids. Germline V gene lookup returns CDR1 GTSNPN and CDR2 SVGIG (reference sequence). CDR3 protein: CAWSRDSQETQYF. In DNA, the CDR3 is TGTGCCTGGAGTCGGGACAGTCAAGAGACCCAGTACTTC. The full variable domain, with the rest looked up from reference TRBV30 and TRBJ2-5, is SQTIHQWPATLVQPVGSPLSLECTVEGTSNPNLYWYRQAAGRGLQLLFYSVGIGQISSEVPQNLSASRPQDRQFILSSKKLLLSDSGFYLCAWSRDSQETQYFGPGTRLLVL.

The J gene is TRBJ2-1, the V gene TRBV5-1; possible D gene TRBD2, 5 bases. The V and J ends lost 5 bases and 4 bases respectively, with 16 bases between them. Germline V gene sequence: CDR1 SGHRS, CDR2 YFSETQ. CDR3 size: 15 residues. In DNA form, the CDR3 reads TGCGCCAGCAGATACGAGGCTAGCAGGTACAATGAGCAGTTCTTC. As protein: CASRYEASRYNEQFF.

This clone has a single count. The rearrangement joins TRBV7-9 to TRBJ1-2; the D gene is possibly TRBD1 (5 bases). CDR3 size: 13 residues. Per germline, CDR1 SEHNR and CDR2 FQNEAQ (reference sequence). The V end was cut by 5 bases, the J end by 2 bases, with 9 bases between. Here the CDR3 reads CASSSGGNYGYTF. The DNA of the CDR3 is TGTGCCAGCAGCAGTGGGGGGAACTATGGCTACACCTTC.

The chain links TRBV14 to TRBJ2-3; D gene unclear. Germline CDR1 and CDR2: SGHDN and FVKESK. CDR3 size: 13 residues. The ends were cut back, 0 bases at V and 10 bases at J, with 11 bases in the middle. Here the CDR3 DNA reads TGTGCCAGCAGCCAAGAGAGGCTAGTGGCGCAGTATTTT. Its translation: CASSQERLVAQYF.

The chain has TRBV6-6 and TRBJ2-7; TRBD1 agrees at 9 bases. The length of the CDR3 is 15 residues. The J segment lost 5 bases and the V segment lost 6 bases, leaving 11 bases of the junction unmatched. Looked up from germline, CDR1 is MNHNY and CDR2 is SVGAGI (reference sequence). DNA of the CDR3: TGTGCCAGCAGCTTACCGCCGGGACAGGGAAACGAGCAGTACTTC. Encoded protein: CASSLPPGQGNEQYF.

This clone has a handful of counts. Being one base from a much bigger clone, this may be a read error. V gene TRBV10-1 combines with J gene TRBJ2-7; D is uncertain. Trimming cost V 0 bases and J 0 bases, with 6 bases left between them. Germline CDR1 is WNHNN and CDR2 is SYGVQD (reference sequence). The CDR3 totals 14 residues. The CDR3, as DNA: TGCGCCAGCAGTGAGTCCGGTCGCTCCTACGAGCAGTACTTC. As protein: CASSESGRSYEQYF.

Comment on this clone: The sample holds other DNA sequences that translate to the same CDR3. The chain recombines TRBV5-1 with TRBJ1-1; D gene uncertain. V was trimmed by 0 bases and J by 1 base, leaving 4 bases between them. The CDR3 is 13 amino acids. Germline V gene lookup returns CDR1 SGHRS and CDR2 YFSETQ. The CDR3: CASSLVSNTEAFF. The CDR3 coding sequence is TGCGCCAGCAGCTTGGTGTCGAACACTGAAGCTTTCTTT.

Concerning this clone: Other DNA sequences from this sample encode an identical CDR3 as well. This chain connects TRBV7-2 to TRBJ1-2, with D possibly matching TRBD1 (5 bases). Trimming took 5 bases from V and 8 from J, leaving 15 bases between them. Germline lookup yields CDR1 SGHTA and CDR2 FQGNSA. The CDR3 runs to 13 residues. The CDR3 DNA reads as TGTGCCAGCAGCCCCCGACAGATAGACGGCTACACCTTC. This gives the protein CASSPRQIDGYTF. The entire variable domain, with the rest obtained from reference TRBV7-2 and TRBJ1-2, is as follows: GAGVSQSPSNKVTEKGKDVELRCDPISGHTALYWYRQSLGQGLEFLIYFQGNSAPDKSGLPSDRFSAERTGGSVSTLTIQRTQQEDSAVYLCASSPRQIDGYTFGSGTRLTVV.

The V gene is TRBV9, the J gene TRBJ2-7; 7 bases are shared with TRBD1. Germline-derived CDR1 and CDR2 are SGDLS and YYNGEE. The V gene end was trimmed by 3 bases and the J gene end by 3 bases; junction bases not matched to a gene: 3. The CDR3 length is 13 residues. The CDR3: CASSAGQSYEQYF. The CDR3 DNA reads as TGTGCCAGCAGCGCGGGACAGAGCTACGAGCAGTACTTC. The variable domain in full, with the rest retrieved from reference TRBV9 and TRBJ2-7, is DSGVTQTPKHLITATGQRVTLRCSPRSGDLSVYWYQQSLDQGLQFLIQYYNGEERAKGNILERFSAQQFPDLHSELNLSSLELGDSALYFCASSAGQSYEQYFGPGTRLTVT.

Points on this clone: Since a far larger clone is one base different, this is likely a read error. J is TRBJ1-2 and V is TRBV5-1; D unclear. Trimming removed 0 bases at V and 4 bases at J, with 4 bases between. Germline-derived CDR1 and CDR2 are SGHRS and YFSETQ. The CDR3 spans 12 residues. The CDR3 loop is CASSLASYGYTF. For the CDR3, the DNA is TGCGCCAGCAGCTTGGCTAGCTATGGCTACACCTTC.

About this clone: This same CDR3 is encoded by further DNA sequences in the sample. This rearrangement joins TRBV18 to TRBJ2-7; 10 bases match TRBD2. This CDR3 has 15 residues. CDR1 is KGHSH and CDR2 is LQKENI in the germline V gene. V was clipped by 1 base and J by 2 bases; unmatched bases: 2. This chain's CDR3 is CASSPRTSGTYEQYF. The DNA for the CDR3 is TGTGCCAGCTCACCACGGACTAGCGGAACCTACGAGCAGTACTTC.

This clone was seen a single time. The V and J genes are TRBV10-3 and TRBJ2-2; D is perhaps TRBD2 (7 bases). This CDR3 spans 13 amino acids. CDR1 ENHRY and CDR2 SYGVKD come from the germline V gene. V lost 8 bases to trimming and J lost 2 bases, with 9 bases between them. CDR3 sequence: CAIRGANTGELFF. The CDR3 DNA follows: TGTGCCATCCGGGGGGCTAACACCGGGGAGCTGTTTTTT.

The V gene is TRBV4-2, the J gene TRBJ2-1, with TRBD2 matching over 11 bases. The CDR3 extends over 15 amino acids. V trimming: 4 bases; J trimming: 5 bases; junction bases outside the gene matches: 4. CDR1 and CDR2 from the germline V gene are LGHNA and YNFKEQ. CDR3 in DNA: TGTGCCAGCAGCCGGGGGACTAGCGGAGACAATGAGCAGTTCTTC. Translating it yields CASSRGTSGDNEQFF.

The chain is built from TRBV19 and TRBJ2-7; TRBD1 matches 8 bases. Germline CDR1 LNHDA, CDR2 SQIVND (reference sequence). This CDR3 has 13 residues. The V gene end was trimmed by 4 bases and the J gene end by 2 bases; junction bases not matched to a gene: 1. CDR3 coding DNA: TGTGCCAGTAGTAACAGGGGGGCCTACGAGCAGTACTTC. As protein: CASSNRGAYEQYF.

Here the CDR3 reads CASWHDSGNTIYF. The DNA of the CDR3 is TGTGCCAGCTGGCACGACTCTGGAAACACCATATATTTT. The J gene is TRBJ1-3, the V gene TRBV4-2, with D uncertain. Germline lookup yields CDR1 LGHNA and CDR2 YNFKEQ. The CDR3 runs 13 residues. Between the trimmed V and J ends, which lost 8 bases and 0 bases, there was a span of 8 bases.

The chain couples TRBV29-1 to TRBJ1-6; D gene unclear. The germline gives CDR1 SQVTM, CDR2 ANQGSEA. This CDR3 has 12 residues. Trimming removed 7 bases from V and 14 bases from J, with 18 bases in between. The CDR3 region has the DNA TGCAGCGCCAAGGACTGGGAGGGATCCCTCCACTTT. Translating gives CSAKDWEGSLHF. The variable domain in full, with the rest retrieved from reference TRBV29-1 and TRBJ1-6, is SAVISQKPSRDICQRGTSLTIQCQVDSQVTMMFWYRQQPGQSLTLIATANQGSEATYESGFVIDKFPISRPNLTFSTLTVSNMSPEDSSIYLCSAKDWEGSLHFGNGTRLTVT.

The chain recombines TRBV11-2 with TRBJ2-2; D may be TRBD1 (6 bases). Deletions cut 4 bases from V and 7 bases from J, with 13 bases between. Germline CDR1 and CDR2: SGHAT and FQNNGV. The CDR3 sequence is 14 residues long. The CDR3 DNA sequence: TGTGCCAGCAGCTCAAATACAGGGTTCGGGGAGCTGTTTTTT. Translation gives CASSSNTGFGELFF.

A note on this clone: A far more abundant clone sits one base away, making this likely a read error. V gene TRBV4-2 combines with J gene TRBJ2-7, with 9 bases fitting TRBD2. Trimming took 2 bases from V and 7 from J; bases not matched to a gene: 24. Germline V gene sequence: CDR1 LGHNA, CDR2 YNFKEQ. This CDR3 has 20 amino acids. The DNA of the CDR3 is TGTGCCAGCAGCCAAAAATTCGGATGGTCAGTAGCGGGAGTAATGGTAGAGCAGTACTTC. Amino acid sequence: CASSQKFGWSVAGVMVEQYF.

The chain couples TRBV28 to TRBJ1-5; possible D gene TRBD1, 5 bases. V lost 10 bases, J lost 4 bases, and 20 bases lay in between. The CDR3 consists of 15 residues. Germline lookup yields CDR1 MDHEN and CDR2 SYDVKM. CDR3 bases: TGTGCCATTCGAGAGGAGGCGGGGGAGAATCAGCCCCAGCATTTT. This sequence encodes CAIREEAGENQPQHF.

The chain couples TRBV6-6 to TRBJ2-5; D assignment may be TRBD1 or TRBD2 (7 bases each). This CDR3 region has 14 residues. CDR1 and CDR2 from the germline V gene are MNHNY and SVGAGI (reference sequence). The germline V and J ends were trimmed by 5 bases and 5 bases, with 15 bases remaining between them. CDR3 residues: CASSTRGGGETQYF. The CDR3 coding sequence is TGTGCCAGCAGTACCAGGGGGGGTGGGGAGACCCAGTACTTC.